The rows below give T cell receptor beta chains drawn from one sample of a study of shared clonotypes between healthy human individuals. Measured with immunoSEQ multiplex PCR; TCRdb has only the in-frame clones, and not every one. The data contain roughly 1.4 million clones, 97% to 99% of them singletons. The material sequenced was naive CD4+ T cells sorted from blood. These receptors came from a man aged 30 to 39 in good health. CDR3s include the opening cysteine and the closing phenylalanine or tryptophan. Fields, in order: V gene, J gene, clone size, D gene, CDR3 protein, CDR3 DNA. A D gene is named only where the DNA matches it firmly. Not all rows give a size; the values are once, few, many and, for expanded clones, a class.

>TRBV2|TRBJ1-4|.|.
CASSPRTPLEGKLFF
TGTGCCAGCAGCCCCAGGACACCTCTAGAAGGAAAACTGTTTTTT
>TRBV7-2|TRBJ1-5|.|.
CASSLERDRRNQPQHF
TGTGCCAGCAGCTTAGAGAGGGATAGAAGAAATCAGCCCCAGCATTTT
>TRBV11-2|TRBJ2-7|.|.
CASSLDRQASGYEQYF
TGTGCCAGCAGCTTAGATAGGCAGGCCTCTGGGTACGAGCAGTACTTC
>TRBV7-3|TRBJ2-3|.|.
CASSSQVTSGDTQYF
TGTGCCAGCAGCTCCCAGGTGACGAGCGGTGATACGCAGTATTTT
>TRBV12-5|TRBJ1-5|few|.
CASGFRGEPSNQPQHF
TGTGCTAGTGGTTTTCGCGGGGAACCGAGCAATCAGCCCCAGCATTTT
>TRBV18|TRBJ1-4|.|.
CASSPLGAGEKLFF
TGTGCCAGCTCACCACTCGGGGCGGGTGAAAAACTGTTTTTT
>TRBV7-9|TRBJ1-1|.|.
CASSYPVTLKGPTEAFF
TGTGCCAGCAGCTATCCAGTGACACTTAAGGGGCCCACTGAAGCTTTCTTT
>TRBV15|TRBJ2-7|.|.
CATSSSDMTYEQYF
TGTGCCACCAGCAGTTCGGACATGACCTACGAGCAGTACTTC
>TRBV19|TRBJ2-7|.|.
CASSIDRASYEQYF
TGTGCCAGTAGTATAGACAGGGCCTCCTACGAGCAGTACTTC
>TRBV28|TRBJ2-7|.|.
CASSLPGSGLARGEQYF
TGTGCCAGCAGTTTACCAGGCTCAGGGCTGGCCAGGGGAGAGCAGTACTTC
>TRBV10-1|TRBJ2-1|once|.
CASSDRDGRGPEFF
TGCGCCAGCAGTGACCGGGATGGACGGGGTCCGGAGTTCTTC
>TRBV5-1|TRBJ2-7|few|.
CASSEPVRDEQYF
TGCGCCAGCAGCGAGCCGGTTCGGGACGAGCAGTACTTC
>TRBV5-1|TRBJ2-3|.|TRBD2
CASSLGAVAGGTDTQYF
TGCGCCAGCAGCTTGGGAGCGGTAGCGGGAGGCACAGATACGCAGTATTTT
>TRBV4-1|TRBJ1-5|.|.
CASSQGVGGQPQHF
TGCGCCAGCAGCCAAGGTGTAGGGGGTCAGCCCCAGCATTTT
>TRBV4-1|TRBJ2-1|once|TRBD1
CASSGPGQGHEQFF
TGCGCCAGCAGCGGTCCGGGACAGGGCCATGAGCAGTTCTTC
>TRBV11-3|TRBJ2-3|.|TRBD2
CASSPIGGGGPGDTQYF
TGTGCCAGCAGCCCAATTGGCGGGGGAGGGCCGGGGGATACGCAGTATTTT
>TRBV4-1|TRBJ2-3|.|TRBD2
CASSQDSGRRTDTQYF
TGCGCCAGCAGCCAAGATAGCGGGAGGAGGACAGATACGCAGTATTTT
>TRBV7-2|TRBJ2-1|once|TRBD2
CASSQLAGAYNEQFF
TGTGCCAGCAGCCAACTAGCGGGAGCCTACAATGAGCAGTTCTTC
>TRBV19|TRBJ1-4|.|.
CASSIASGERVF
TGTGCCAGTAGTATAGCTTCAGGGGAACGGGTTTTT
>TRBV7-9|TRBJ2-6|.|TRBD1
CASSSGPGTGYSGANVLTF
TGTGCCAGCAGCTCCGGCCCCGGGACAGGGTACTCTGGGGCCAACGTCCTGACTTTC
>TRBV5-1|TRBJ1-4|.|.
CASSFTGSNEKLFF
TGCGCCAGCAGCTTTACAGGGAGTAATGAAAAACTGTTTTTT
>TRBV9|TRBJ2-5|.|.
CASSVDQTRFETQYF
TGTGCCAGCAGCGTAGATCAGACTAGATTCGAGACCCAGTACTTC
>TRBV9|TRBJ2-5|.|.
CASSVAPTITQETQYF
TGTGCCAGCAGCGTAGCTCCCACCATTACTCAAGAGACCCAGTACTTC
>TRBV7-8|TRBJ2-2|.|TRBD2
CASSLETSGRAIGELFF
TGTGCCAGCAGCTTAGAGACTAGCGGGAGGGCCATCGGGGAGCTGTTTTTT
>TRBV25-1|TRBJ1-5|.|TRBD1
CASSEMTGVGQPQHF
TGTGCCAGCAGTGAGATGACAGGGGTGGGTCAGCCCCAGCATTTT
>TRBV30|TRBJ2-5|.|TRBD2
CAWRVAGGSTQYF
TGTGCCTGGAGAGTAGCGGGAGGGTCCACCCAGTACTTC
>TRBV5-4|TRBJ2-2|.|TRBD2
CASSSRTSGRSGELFF
TGTGCCAGCAGCTCCCGGACTAGCGGGAGATCCGGGGAGCTGTTTTTT
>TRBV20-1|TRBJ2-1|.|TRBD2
CRGTSRNEQFF
TGCAGAGGGACTAGCAGAAATGAGCAGTTCTTC
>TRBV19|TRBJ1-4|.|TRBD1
CASRDRDNEKLFF
TGTGCCAGTCGAGACAGGGATAATGAAAAACTGTTTTTT
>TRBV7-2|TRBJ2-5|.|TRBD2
CASSIKVAGAGTQYF
TGTGCCAGCAGCATAAAAGTAGCGGGCGCGGGGACCCAGTACTTC
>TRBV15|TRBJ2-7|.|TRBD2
CATRNGRHYEQYF
TGTGCCACCAGGAACGGGAGGCACTACGAGCAGTACTTC
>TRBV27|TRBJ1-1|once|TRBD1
CASSAYSQGGGRLNTEAFF
TGTGCCAGCAGTGCCTATTCACAGGGGGGAGGCCGGTTGAACACTGAAGCTTTCTTT
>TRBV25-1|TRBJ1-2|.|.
CASSPIQGGDGYTF
TGTGCCAGCAGTCCGATTCAGGGTGGTGACGGCTACACCTTC
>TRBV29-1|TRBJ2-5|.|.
CSVVGLGGPGETQYF
TGCAGCGTTGTGGGCTTGGGTGGCCCGGGAGAGACCCAGTACTTC
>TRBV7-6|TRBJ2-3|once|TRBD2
CASSWRGGYRDTDTQYF
TGTGCCAGCAGCTGGCGGGGGGGCTATCGCGACACAGATACGCAGTATTTT
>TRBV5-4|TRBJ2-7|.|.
CASSAQDYSYEQYF
TGTGCCAGCAGCGCCCAGGACTACTCCTACGAGCAGTACTTC
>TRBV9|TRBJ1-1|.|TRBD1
CASSPRDRENTEAFF
TGTGCCAGCAGCCCACGGGACAGAGAGAACACTGAAGCTTTCTTT
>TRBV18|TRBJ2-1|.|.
CASSPPTLNEQFF
TGTGCCAGCTCACCGCCTACTCTGAATGAGCAGTTCTTC
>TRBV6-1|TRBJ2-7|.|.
CASSEVSQQYF
TGTGCCAGCAGTGAGGTGTCCCAGCAGTACTTC
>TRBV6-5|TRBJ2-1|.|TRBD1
CASRGTGGRNEQFF
TGTGCCAGCAGGGGGACAGGGGGTCGCAATGAGCAGTTCTTC
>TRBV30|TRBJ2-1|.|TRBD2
CAWGGTGTSYETYNEQFF
TGTGCCTGGGGAGGGACCGGGACTAGCTACGAAACCTACAATGAGCAGTTCTTC
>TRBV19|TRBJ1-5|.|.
CASSSQGGNQPQHF
TGTGCCAGTAGTAGTCAGGGAGGCAATCAGCCCCAGCATTTT
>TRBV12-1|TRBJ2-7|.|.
CASSHKTGPFYEQYF
TGTGCCAGCAGCCACAAGACAGGCCCCTTCTACGAGCAGTACTTC
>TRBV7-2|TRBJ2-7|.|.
CASSLSWGPYEQYF
TGTGCCAGCAGCTTGAGTTGGGGACCTTACGAGCAGTACTTC
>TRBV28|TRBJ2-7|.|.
CASSEGRYEQYF
TGTGCCAGCTCGGAGGGGCGCTACGAGCAGTACTTC